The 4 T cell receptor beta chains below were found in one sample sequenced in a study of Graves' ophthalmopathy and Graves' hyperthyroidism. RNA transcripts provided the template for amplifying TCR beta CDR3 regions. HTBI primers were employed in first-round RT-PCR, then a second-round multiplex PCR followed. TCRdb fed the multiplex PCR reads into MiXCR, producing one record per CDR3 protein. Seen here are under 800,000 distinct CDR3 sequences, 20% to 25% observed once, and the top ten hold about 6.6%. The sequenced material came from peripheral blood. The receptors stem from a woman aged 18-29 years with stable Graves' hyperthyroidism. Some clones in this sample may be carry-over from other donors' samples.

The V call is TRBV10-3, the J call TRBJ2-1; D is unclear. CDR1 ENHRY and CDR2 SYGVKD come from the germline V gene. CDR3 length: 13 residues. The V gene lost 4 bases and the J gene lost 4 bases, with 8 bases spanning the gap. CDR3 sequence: CAISVDDYNEQFF. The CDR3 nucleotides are TGTGCCATCAGTGTGGATGATTACAATGAGCAGTTCTTC.

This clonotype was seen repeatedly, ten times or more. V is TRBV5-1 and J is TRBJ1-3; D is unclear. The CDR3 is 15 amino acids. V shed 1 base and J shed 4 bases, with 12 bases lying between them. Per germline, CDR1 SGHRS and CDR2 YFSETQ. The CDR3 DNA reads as TGCGCCAGCAGCTTGATGCCGGGTGTGGGAAACACCATATATTTT. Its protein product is CASSLMPGVGNTIYF.

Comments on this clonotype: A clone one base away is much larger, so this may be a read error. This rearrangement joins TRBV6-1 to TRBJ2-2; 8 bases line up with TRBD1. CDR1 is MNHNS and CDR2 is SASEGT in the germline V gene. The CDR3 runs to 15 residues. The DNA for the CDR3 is TGTGCCAGCAGGCCAGGGGGCGTTGTCACCGGGGAGCCGTTTTTT. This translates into CASRPGGVVTGEPFF.

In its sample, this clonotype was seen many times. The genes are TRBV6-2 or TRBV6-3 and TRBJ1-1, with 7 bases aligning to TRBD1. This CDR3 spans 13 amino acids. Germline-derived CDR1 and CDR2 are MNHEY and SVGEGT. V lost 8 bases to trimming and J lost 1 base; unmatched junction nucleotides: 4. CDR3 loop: CASYRGKNTEAFF. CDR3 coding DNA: TGTGCCAGCTACAGGGGAAAGAACACTGAAGCTTTCTTT.